This T cell receptor (beta chain) was recovered during a study of T cells after posttransplantation cyclophosphamide. Sequenced by immunoSEQ multiplex PCR; TCRdb stores in-frame clones only, minus some. The sample is made up of 25,000 to 30,000 clones, none counted only once. Trimming took 6 bases from V and 13 from J; bases not matched to a gene: 13. The CDR3 is 13 residues long. CDR1 KGHSH and CDR2 LQKENI come from the germline V gene. The chain links TRBV18 to TRBJ2-5, with 8 bases that match TRBD2. Sequencing was carried out using PBMCs. This receptor was identified in a woman aged 55-69 years in good health, CMV-negative, and a related stem cell transplant donor. The DNA of the CDR3 is TGTGCCAGCTCGCCGACTAGCGAGGGCCGAGGGTACTTC. Translated, it gives CASSPTSEGRGYF.